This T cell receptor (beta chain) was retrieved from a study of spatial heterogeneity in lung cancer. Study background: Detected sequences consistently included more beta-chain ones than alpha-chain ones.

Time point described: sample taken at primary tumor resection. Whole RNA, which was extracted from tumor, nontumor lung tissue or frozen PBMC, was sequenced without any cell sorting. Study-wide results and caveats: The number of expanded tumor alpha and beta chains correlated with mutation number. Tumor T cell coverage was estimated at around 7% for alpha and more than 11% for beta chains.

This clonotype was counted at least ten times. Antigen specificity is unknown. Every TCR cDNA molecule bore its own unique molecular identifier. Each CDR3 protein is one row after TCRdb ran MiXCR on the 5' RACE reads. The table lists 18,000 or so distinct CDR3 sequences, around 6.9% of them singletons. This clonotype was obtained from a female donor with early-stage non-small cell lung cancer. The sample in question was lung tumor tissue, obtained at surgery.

The CDR3 spells CASSHNRAGGAFF. As DNA, the CDR3 is TGTGCCAGCAGCCATAACAGGGCAGGGGGAGCTTTCTTT. The chain is built from TRBV7-2 and TRBJ1-1; 7 bases fit TRBD1. The V gene's germline CDR1 is SGHTA and CDR2 FQGNSA. This CDR3 is 13 amino acids long. V shed 5 bases, J shed 10 bases, and the junction held 10 bases outside the gene matches.